The 23 T cell receptor beta chains below come from one sample, sequenced in a study of T cell repertoires in cytomegalovirus infection (dated by TCRdb to about 2019). The antigens for these receptors are not known. Sequencing instrument: Illumina HiSeq 1500. Clones were called with MiXCR by TCRdb after fastp trimmed the public reads at Q25, and only in-frame beta chains were retained. Each CDR3 protein gets just one entry, which takes the most common genes and DNA from the rows behind it. The table for this sample lists about 120,000 distinct CDR3 sequences; around 31% of them were counted only once. Around 41% of the sample is held by the ten biggest clonotypes. The treatment or condition label, read with the paper, signifies: in vitro stimulation with specific CMV peptide epitopes to enrich CMV-specific T cells. The source was CD8+ T cells from cultured PBMCs, collected from culture after CMV antigen stimulation. These TCRs come from a human donor in good health (CMV status not recorded). Some clones in this sample may be carry-over from other donors' samples.

The chain combines TRBV5-5 with TRBJ2-5; the match to TRBD1 covers 9 bases. CDR3 length: 17 amino acids. V was pared by 0 bases and J by 5 bases, with 11 bases of the junction left unmatched. Germline-derived CDR1 and CDR2 are SGHKS and YYEKEE (reference sequence). Written as DNA, the CDR3 is TGTGCCAGCAGCTTGGAGATGCTGGGACAGGGAGTGGAGACCCAGTACTTC. Its protein is CASSLEMLGQGVETQYF.

V usage is TRBV4-3 and J usage is TRBJ1-6; D is possibly TRBD1 (6 bases). Trimming removed 4 bases from V and 10 bases from J, with 17 bases in between. Germline V gives CDR1 LGHNA, CDR2 YSLEER. The length of the CDR3 is 15 residues. CDR3 protein: CASSPYAGQESPLHF. The CDR3 nucleotides are TGCGCCAGCAGCCCCTACGCGGGACAAGAATCACCCCTCCACTTT.

This chain connects TRBV4-1 to TRBJ1-5, with D maybe TRBD1 (5 bases). Trimming left V 5 bases short and J 5 bases short, with 16 bases between. From germline, CDR1 is MGHRA and CDR2 YSYEKL. This CDR3 comprises 15 residues. DNA of the CDR3: TGCGCCAGCAGCGAAAGGGTTTTAGGGGATCAGCCCCAGCATTTT. As protein: CASSERVLGDQPQHF.

The rearrangement joins TRBV29-1 to TRBJ2-7; D not resolved. Germline lookup yields CDR1 SQVTM and CDR2 ANQGSEA. The CDR3 has 13 residues. The ends were cut back, 2 bases at V and 2 bases at J, with 10 bases in the middle. The CDR3 coding sequence is TGCAGCGTTGAATTCGCCGCAACCTACGAGCAGTACTTC. Translating gives CSVEFAATYEQYF.

V gene TRBV19 combines with J gene TRBJ2-3; TRBD2 matches 10 bases. The CDR3 has 16 amino acids. Trimming removed 3 bases from V and 0 bases from J; junction bases left unmatched: 3. Germline lookup yields CDR1 LNHDA and CDR2 SQIVND (reference sequence). The CDR3 spells CASSIGLAVSTDTQYF. The DNA for the CDR3 is TGTGCCAGTAGTATCGGACTAGCGGTTAGCACAGATACGCAGTATTTT.

A few counts support this clonotype. The chain's CDR3 is CASSPQGARTEAFF. The CDR3 DNA sequence: TGTGCCAGCAGCCCACAGGGGGCGAGGACTGAAGCTTTCTTT. The chain joins TRBV7-2 to TRBJ1-1; 9 bases are shared with TRBD1. Germline trimming cut 5 bases from V and 5 bases from J; bases unmatched to any gene: 6. Germline assignment: CDR1 SGHTA and CDR2 FQGNSA. This CDR3 contains 14 residues.

In this sample, this clonotype turned up a few times. This chain joins TRBV4-1 and TRBJ1-1; 12 bases agree with TRBD1. CDR3 length equals 15 residues. CDR1 is MGHRA, CDR2 YSYEKL, per germline. The V gene end was trimmed by 4 bases and the J gene end by 10 bases; junction bases not matched to a gene: 10. As DNA, the CDR3 is TGCGCCAGCAGCCCACCGGGACAGGGGGCTCAGGGAGCTTTCTTT. It yields the protein CASSPPGQGAQGAFF.

This clonotype has ten or more counts. The chain carries TRBV20-1 and TRBJ2-4, with a weak D call TRBD1 (7 bases). The germline CDR1 and CDR2 sequences are DFQATT and SNEGSKA (reference sequence). The V and J ends lost 3 bases and 1 base respectively, with 19 bases between them. CDR3 length: 17 residues. In DNA, the CDR3 is TGCAGTGCTAGCTTCAGGGGGGCCTCTTCCGCCAAAAACATTCAGTACTTC. It encodes CSASFRGASSAKNIQYF.

V is TRBV5-1 and J is TRBJ1-1; a weak D match, TRBD1 (5 bases). Germline values: CDR1 SGHRS, CDR2 YFSETQ. Trimming stripped 3 bases from V and 3 bases from J, with 9 bases between. The CDR3 length is 13 residues. CDR3 loop: CASSSLGHTEAFF. The CDR3 region has the DNA TGCGCCAGCAGCTCGCTGGGACACACTGAAGCTTTCTTT. Looking up the rest from reference TRBV5-1 and TRBJ1-1 gives the full variable domain: KAGVTQTPRYLIKTRGQQVTLSCSPISGHRSVSWYQQTPGQGLQFLFEYFSETQRNKGNFPGRFSGRQFSNSRSEMNVSTLELGDSALYLCASSSLGHTEAFFGQGTRLTVV.

This clonotype has only a few counts. The chain couples TRBV4-1 to TRBJ1-4; 8 bases align to TRBD1. The CDR3 is 14 amino acids. The germline V gene encodes CDR1 MGHRA and CDR2 YSYEKL. V trimming: 5 bases; J trimming: 7 bases; junction bases outside the gene matches: 6. The CDR3 reads CASSESRGREKLFF. CDR3 DNA sequence: TGCGCCAGCAGCGAAAGCAGGGGGCGTGAAAAACTGTTTTTT.

This clonotype appeared a few times. V usage is TRBV6-1 and J usage is TRBJ1-1; the D is unclear. CDR1 and CDR2 (germline): MNHNS, SASEGT. Trimming left V 0 bases short and J 0 bases short, with 11 bases between. CDR3 length: 16 residues. The CDR3 DNA reads TGTGCCAGCAGTGAAGCCACCCACGCCATGAACACTGAAGCTTTCTTT. It codes for CASSEATHAMNTEAFF.

This clonotype was recorded a few times. This chain joins TRBV20-1 and TRBJ2-7; D remains ambiguous. This CDR3 region has 12 residues. Trimming pared 5 bases from V and 3 bases from J, leaving 11 bases between. CDR1 and CDR2 from the germline V gene are DFQATT and SNEGSKA (reference sequence). CDR3 protein: CSASTFGYEQYF. The CDR3 coding sequence is TGCAGTGCTTCGACCTTCGGCTACGAGCAGTACTTC.

The chain couples TRBV6-1 to TRBJ2-5; 7 bases are a match to TRBD1. Trimming cost V 6 bases and J 5 bases; bases outside gene matches: 9. Germline lookup yields CDR1 MNHNS and CDR2 SASEGT. This CDR3 comprises 14 residues. CDR3 residues: CASRRDRLRETQYF. The CDR3, as DNA: TGTGCCAGCAGGAGGGACAGATTGAGGGAGACCCAGTACTTC.

V usage is TRBV5-1 and J usage is TRBJ2-3; maybe TRBD2 (6 bases). This CDR3 comprises 16 residues. The germline CDR1 and CDR2 sequences are SGHRS and YFSETQ. V shed 0 bases and J shed 4 bases, with 15 bases lying between them. The CDR3 here is CASSLGGGIGSDTQYF. The CDR3 bases are TGCGCCAGCAGCTTGGGCGGAGGGATCGGATCAGATACGCAGTATTTT.

This chain connects TRBV2 to TRBJ2-2; D unresolved. Trimming removed 5 bases from V and 2 bases from J, with 6 bases in between. The length of the CDR3 is 13 residues. Germline V lookup: CDR1 SNHLY, CDR2 FYNNEI. The CDR3 region has the DNA TGTGCCAGCAGTATCTCTAACACCGGGGAGCTGTTTTTT. Translated: CASSISNTGELFF.

The J gene is TRBJ2-5, the V gene TRBV15; D is tentatively TRBD1 or TRBD2 (5 bases each). This CDR3 comprises 15 residues. Between the trimmed V and J ends, which lost 3 bases and 2 bases, there was a span of 13 bases. From germline, CDR1 is LNHNV and CDR2 YYDKDF (reference sequence). The CDR3 DNA reads TGTGCCACCAGCAGGGGCAGGGACCTACAAGAGACCCAGTACTTC. Residues: CATSRGRDLQETQYF.

This CDR3 is CASSGDALGQTLAKNIQYF. The CDR3 DNA sequence: TGTGCCAGCAGTGGGGACGCCCTGGGACAGACGCTAGCCAAAAACATTCAGTACTTC. The V gene is TRBV6-1, the J gene TRBJ2-4, with 7 bases matching TRBD1. The trim removed 4 bases at V and 0 bases at J, leaving 15 bases unmatched. The germline V gene has CDR1 MNHNS and CDR2 SASEGT. The CDR3 contains 19 residues.

The rearrangement joins TRBV6-1 to TRBJ2-1, with TRBD1 matching 10 bases. The V and J ends lost 6 bases and 8 bases, in that order; junction bases with no gene match: 7. CDR1 is MNHNS, CDR2 SASEGT, per germline. The CDR3 covers 14 residues. CDR3 in amino acids: CASSPGQGYYEQFF. The CDR3 DNA reads TGTGCCAGCAGCCCGGGACAGGGGTACTATGAGCAGTTCTTC.

V is TRBV7-9 and J is TRBJ2-7; TRBD1 matches 11 bases. V was pared by 2 bases and J by 3 bases, with 3 bases of the junction left unmatched. Germline CDR1 SEHNR, CDR2 FQNEAQ (reference sequence). CDR3 length: 15 residues. CDR3 sequence reads: CASSLRDRGIYEQYF. CDR3 in DNA: TGTGCCAGCAGCTTACGGGACAGGGGGATCTACGAGCAGTACTTC.

This clonotype came up many times. The chain has TRBV7-2 and TRBJ2-1, with D perhaps matching TRBD2 (6 bases). Deletions cut 2 bases from V and 6 bases from J, with 14 bases between. CDR3 length: 15 residues. CDR1 SGHTA and CDR2 FQGNSA come from the germline V gene. CDR3 coding DNA: TGTGCCAGCAGCTTATTGGCGGGGTCTGGCAATGAGCAGTTCTTC. This codes for CASSLLAGSGNEQFF.

The V call is TRBV12-3 or TRBV12-4, the J call TRBJ2-1; 7 bases match TRBD1. The CDR3 loop spans 15 amino acids. Losses at the gene ends were 6 bases for V and 6 bases for J; bases not matched to a gene: 11. The CDR3 region has the DNA TGTGCCAGCAGCCTTCGTACAGGGGTCTTCAATGAGCAGTTCTTC. Protein sequence: CASSLRTGVFNEQFF.

The sample holds a few counts of this clonotype. The rearrangement joins TRBV7-8 to TRBJ2-6; D call uncertain. Trimming took off 5 bases at V and 2 bases at J, with 7 bases between the two ends. This CDR3 is 14 amino acids long. Germline V gene sequence: CDR1 SGHVS, CDR2 FQNEAQ. The CDR3 coding sequence is TGTGCCAGCAGCCCCCACCCTGGGGCCAACGTCCTGACTTTC. This sequence encodes CASSPHPGANVLTF.

The gene calls are TRBV5-5 and TRBJ2-7, with D unresolved. The CDR3 extends over 15 amino acids. The ends were cut back, 2 bases at V and 2 bases at J, with 14 bases in the middle. The germline V gene has CDR1 SGHKS and CDR2 YYEKEE (reference sequence). The CDR3 DNA reads as TGTGCCAGCAGCTTAGATTATGTAGGGACCTACGAGCAGTACTTC. Protein: CASSLDYVGTYEQYF.